The 26 T cell receptor beta chains presented below share a single source sample, sequenced in a study of blood T cell repertoires in COVID-19. Assay used: immunoSEQ multiplex PCR; TCRdb lists only in-frame clones, some missing. The sample consists of some 57,000 clones, 65% to 90% of them appearing once. Source material: peripheral blood. These receptors originate from a human donor in a cohort sampled during active COVID-19.

The J gene is TRBJ1-4, the V gene TRBV28; 9 bases agree with TRBD1. V lost 5 bases, J lost 0 bases, and 7 bases stayed unmatched. CDR1 is MDHEN and CDR2 is SYDVKM in the germline V gene. The CDR3 sequence is 17 residues long. In DNA, the CDR3 is TGTGCCAGCAGTCCCGGGACAGGGCGGGCAACTAATGAAAAACTGTTTTTT. It encodes CASSPGTGRATNEKLFF.

This clone was seen once. This chain joins TRBV7-8 and TRBJ1-6, with D unresolved. Germline CDR1 reads SGHVS; CDR2 reads FQNEAQ. Trimming took off 6 bases at V and 6 bases at J, with 12 bases between the two ends. The length of the CDR3 is 14 residues. This CDR3 is CASSGASFNSPLHF. DNA for the CDR3: TGTGCCAGCAGTGGAGCCAGTTTTAATTCACCCCTCCACTTT.

The rearrangement links TRBV28 to TRBJ2-3, with TRBD2 identical over 8 bases. J gave up 6 bases and V 5 bases, and 16 bases lay outside the gene matches. Germline V gene data show CDR1 as MDHEN and CDR2 as SYDVKM. The CDR3 length is 17 residues. CDR3 amino acids: CASSGVGRARGMDTQYF. The DNA of the CDR3 is TGTGCCAGCAGTGGTGTCGGGAGGGCTAGGGGTATGGATACGCAGTATTTT. The full variable domain, with the rest looked up from reference TRBV28 and TRBJ2-3, is DVKVTQSSRYLVKRTGEKVFLECVQDMDHENMFWYRQDPGLGLRLIYFSYDVKMKEKGDIPEGYSVSREKKERFSLILESASTNQTSMYLCASSGVGRARGMDTQYFGPGTRLTVL.

This rearrangement joins TRBV6-2 or TRBV6-3 to TRBJ1-1; unclear D gene. The CDR3 is made up of 14 amino acids. Trimming cost V 2 bases and J 0 bases, with 7 bases left between them. Per germline, CDR1 MNHEY and CDR2 SVGEGT. As DNA, the CDR3 is TGTGCCAGCAGTTACCCCCCAATGAACACTGAAGCTTTCTTT. Its protein is CASSYPPMNTEAFF.

The CDR3 DNA reads TGTGCCAGCAGTTTTTGGACAGGGAAAGAGCAGTACTTC. It codes for CASSFWTGKEQYF. The rearrangement uses TRBV12-3 or TRBV12-4 and TRBJ2-7; 8 bases map to TRBD1. Trimming took 3 bases from V and 7 from J; bases not matched to a gene: 5. The length of the CDR3 is 13 residues.

This clone has a count of ten or more. V gene TRBV24-1 combines with J gene TRBJ1-1, with D tentatively TRBD1 (6 bases). The CDR3 spans 13 residues. In germline, CDR1 is KGHDR, CDR2 SFDVKD. V was pared by 6 bases and J by 5 bases, with 12 bases between. The CDR3 DNA sequence: TGTGCCACCAGTCGGGGGGCTTATACTGAAGCTTTCTTT. It is translated as CATSRGAYTEAFF.

The chain couples TRBV28 to TRBJ1-2, with 10 bases fitting TRBD1. V was pared by 2 bases and J by 7 bases, with 4 bases of the junction left unmatched. CDR1 is MDHEN and CDR2 is SYDVKM in the germline V gene. This CDR3 spans 14 amino acids. CDR3 in amino acids: CASSLGDRGFGYTF. Here the CDR3 DNA reads TGTGCCAGCAGTTTAGGGGACAGGGGATTTGGCTACACCTTC.

The chain couples TRBV5-4 to TRBJ2-3; 9 bases map to TRBD2. The germline V gene has CDR1 SGHNT and CDR2 YYREEE (reference sequence). V shed 4 bases, J shed 6 bases, and the junction held 12 bases outside the gene matches. The CDR3 length is 16 residues. Here the CDR3 DNA reads TGTGCCAGCAGCCCTCGAGTAGCGGGAGTATCCGATACGCAGTATTTT. This translates into CASSPRVAGVSDTQYF.

This clone was counted a single time. The CDR3 sequence: CASSSAGTGGNEKLFF. The CDR3 nucleotides read TGTGCCAGCAGTTCGGCAGGGACAGGGGGGAATGAAAAACTGTTTTTT. V usage is TRBV27 and J usage is TRBJ1-4; 11 positions match TRBD1. Per the germline V gene, CDR1 is MNHEY and CDR2 is SMNVEV (reference sequence). The trim removed 4 bases at V and 5 bases at J, leaving 6 bases unmatched. This CDR3 contains 16 residues.

J is TRBJ2-5 and V is TRBV5-4, with a weak D call TRBD1 (5 bases). The CDR3 extends over 14 amino acids. Trimming left V 4 bases short and J 1 base short, with 11 bases between. The germline CDR1 and CDR2 sequences are SGHNT and YYREEE (reference sequence). CDR3 sequence: CASSPWGFQETQYF. CDR3 nucleotide sequence: TGTGCCAGCAGCCCCTGGGGCTTCCAAGAGACCCAGTACTTC. Based on the CDR3 plus reference TRBV5-4 and TRBJ2-5, the full variable domain is ETGVTQSPTHLIKTRGQQVTLRCSSQSGHNTVSWYQQALGQGPQFIFQYYREEENGRGNFPPRFSGLQFPNYSSELNVNALELDDSALYLCASSPWGFQETQYFGPGTRLLVL.

The rearrangement joins TRBV18 to TRBJ2-1; 9 bases align to TRBD1. The junction had 12 bases not matched to a gene; V was cut back by 8 bases and J by 10 bases. The CDR3 is 14 residues long. Germline V gene sequence: CDR1 KGHSH, CDR2 LQKENI. The DNA for the CDR3 is TGTGCCAGCACCCGGGACAGGGAGTCGTACGAGCAGTTCTTC. Residues: CASTRDRESYEQFF.

The V gene is TRBV7-8, the J gene TRBJ2-7, with 11 bases identical to TRBD2. The CDR3 covers 15 residues. Germline V CDR1 and CDR2: SGHVS, FQNEAQ. The junction had 8 bases not matched to a gene; V was cut back by 5 bases and J by 5 bases. The CDR3 sequence is CASSLRTSGRHEQYF. CDR3 in DNA: TGTGCCAGCAGCCTAAGGACTAGCGGGCGGCACGAGCAGTACTTC.

This chain connects TRBV5-4 to TRBJ1-6, with D possibly matching TRBD1 (5 bases). The ends were cut back, 5 bases at V and 2 bases at J, with 17 bases in the middle. The CDR3 is made up of 17 amino acids. The germline V gene encodes CDR1 SGHNT and CDR2 YYREEE (reference sequence). The CDR3 sequence: CASSISGGVTYNSPLHF. The CDR3 bases are TGTGCCAGCAGTATAAGTGGGGGGGTGACCTATAATTCACCCCTCCACTTT.

The sample holds many counts of this clone. This chain uses TRBV6-5 with TRBJ2-1; tentatively, D is TRBD1 (5 bases). Trimming took 2 bases from V and 9 from J, leaving 17 bases between them. Germline assignment: CDR1 MNHEY and CDR2 SVGAGI. This CDR3 is built from 15 residues. The chain's CDR3 is CASSYVSPGLGEQFF. CDR3 sequence (DNA): TGTGCCAGCAGTTACGTATCCCCAGGGCTGGGTGAGCAGTTCTTC.

The rearrangement links TRBV15 to TRBJ1-1; maybe TRBD1 (6 bases). The V end lost 0 bases, the J end lost 3 bases, and 11 bases lay between the germline ends. CDR3 length equals 15 residues. Looked up from germline, CDR1 is LNHNV and CDR2 is YYDKDF (reference sequence). The DNA for the CDR3 is TGTGCCACCAGCAGAGATTCCAGGGGAGACACTGAAGCTTTCTTT. It codes for CATSRDSRGDTEAFF.

The rearrangement joins TRBV28 to TRBJ1-4; D is possibly TRBD1 (5 bases). Between the trimmed V and J ends, which lost 4 bases and 8 bases, there was a span of 11 bases. This CDR3 spans 13 amino acids. Germline V lookup: CDR1 MDHEN, CDR2 SYDVKM. CDR3 DNA sequence: TGTGCCAGCAGTTGGGCCGGGGGGGAAAAACTGTTTTTT. Its protein product is CASSWAGGEKLFF.

This clone has just one count. The chain carries TRBV28 and TRBJ2-7; D uncertain. In germline, CDR1 is MDHEN, CDR2 SYDVKM. V lost 1 base to trimming and J lost 0 bases, with 7 bases between them. CDR3 length: 14 amino acids. In DNA, the CDR3 is TGTGCCAGCAGTTTATTGGGCACCTCCTACGAGCAGTACTTC. It specifies CASSLLGTSYEQYF. The full variable domain, with the rest looked up from reference TRBV28 and TRBJ2-7, is DVKVTQSSRYLVKRTGEKVFLECVQDMDHENMFWYRQDPGLGLRLIYFSYDVKMKEKGDIPEGYSVSREKKERFSLILESASTNQTSMYLCASSLLGTSYEQYFGPGTRLTVT.

The gene calls are TRBV2 and TRBJ1-2; 10 bases agree with TRBD1. Germline trimming cut 5 bases from V and 7 bases from J; bases unmatched to any gene: 10. The germline V gene encodes CDR1 SNHLY and CDR2 FYNNEI. The CDR3 runs to 15 residues. CDR3 residues: CASSQSGTGAFGYTF. The CDR3 bases are TGTGCCAGCAGTCAATCCGGGACAGGGGCCTTTGGCTACACCTTC.

V gene TRBV5-1 combines with J gene TRBJ2-1; TRBD2 is a possible D gene (6 bases). Trimming left V 1 base short and J 8 bases short, with 16 bases between. Germline V gene lookup returns CDR1 SGHRS and CDR2 YFSETQ. The CDR3 is 15 residues long. The CDR3 nucleotides read TGCGCCAGCAGCTTGTCTCTCGGGCGGAGGGATGAGCAGTTCTTC. Amino acid sequence: CASSLSLGRRDEQFF.

V gene TRBV7-8 combines with J gene TRBJ2-5, with 9 nucleotides matching TRBD1. The J segment lost 5 bases and the V segment lost 5 bases, leaving 12 bases of the junction unmatched. This CDR3 has 16 amino acids. Germline CDR1 is SGHVS and CDR2 is FQNEAQ. The CDR3 region is CASSLEDRGVRETQYF. The CDR3 nucleotides are TGTGCCAGCAGCCTTGAAGACAGGGGGGTGAGGGAGACCCAGTACTTC.

V gene TRBV27 combines with J gene TRBJ2-7; 10 bases are shared with TRBD1. The germline CDR1 and CDR2 sequences are MNHEY and SMNVEV (reference sequence). The CDR3 spans 16 residues. After removal of 0 bases from V and 0 bases from J, the junction contained 2 bases not matched to a gene. CDR3 amino acids: CASSLSGQGNSYEQYF. The CDR3, as DNA: TGTGCCAGCAGTTTATCGGGACAGGGGAACTCCTACGAGCAGTACTTC.

The CDR3 DNA reads TGTGCCAGCTGGACAGGACTTAATGAAAAACTGTTTTTT. It is translated as CASWTGLNEKLFF. The chain has TRBV19 and TRBJ1-4, with 7 bases that match TRBD1. The CDR3 contains 13 residues. Germline V lookup: CDR1 LNHDA, CDR2 SQIVND (reference sequence). After removal of 9 bases from V and 4 bases from J, the junction contained 5 bases not matched to a gene.

This clone was found once. The rearrangement links TRBV5-1 to TRBJ1-1, with D possibly TRBD1 on 5 matching bases. V was shortened by 3 bases and J by 5 bases, with 14 bases between the two germline ends. Germline CDR1 SGHRS, CDR2 YFSETQ. CDR3 length: 14 amino acids. The CDR3 here is CASSSGTSRTEAFF. The CDR3 DNA reads TGCGCCAGCAGCTCCGGGACTTCCCGTACTGAAGCTTTCTTT.

The rearrangement joins TRBV4-3 to TRBJ1-4; D is possibly TRBD1 (5 bases). The CDR3 spans 15 residues. The germline CDR1 and CDR2 sequences are LGHNA and YSLEER. The ends were cut back, 4 bases at V and 6 bases at J, with 15 bases in the middle. The CDR3 sequence: CASSPGRRQYEKLFF. The CDR3 coding sequence is TGCGCCAGCAGCCCCGGTAGGCGACAGTATGAAAAACTGTTTTTT.

The V gene is TRBV21-1, the J gene TRBJ2-3; the table's D call, TRBD2, was not checked against the DNA. TRBV21-1 is a recognized pseudogene. The CDR3 has 18 amino acids. The CDR3 DNA reads TGTGCCAGCAGCAAAGGGGCCCAGCGGGAGGGCCTGGAAGATACGCAGTATTTT. Protein product: CASSKGAQREGLEDTQYF.

V gene TRBV5-6 combines with J gene TRBJ2-5; D may be TRBD2 (6 bases). Trimming pared 6 bases from V and 6 bases from J, leaving 21 bases between. There are 15 residues in the CDR3. The germline CDR1 and CDR2 sequences are SGHDT and YYEEEE. The CDR3 DNA is TGTGCCAGCACCCTTCTGGGGGGAAAGTCAAAGACCCAGTACTTC. This encodes CASTLLGGKSKTQYF. The full variable domain, in which reference TRBV5-6 and TRBJ2-5 provide the parts outside the CDR3, is DAGVTQSPTHLIKTRGQQVTLRCSPKSGHDTVSWYQQALGQGPQFIFQYYEEEERQRGNFPDRFSGHQFPNYSSELNVNALLLGDSALYLCASTLLGGKSKTQYFGPGTRLLVL.